This entry lists 15 T cell receptor beta chains sequenced from one sample in a study of blood T cell repertoires in COVID-19. Sequencing was performed with immunoSEQ multiplex PCR; in TCRdb, only in-frame clones are kept and a portion is missing. The repertoire holds roughly 160,000 clones, around 85% seen once, with about 5.3% in the top ten. Specimen: PBMCs or T cells enriched from blood (not recorded which). The receptors shown here come from a middle-aged woman with acute COVID-19.

This clone occurred a few times. The rearrangement uses TRBV19 and TRBJ2-2; 9 bases line up with TRBD1. The CDR3 contains 14 residues. Trimming at V came to 8 bases and at J to 3 bases, leaving 4 bases not matched to a gene. Germline V gives CDR1 LNHDA, CDR2 SQIVND (reference sequence). In DNA, the CDR3 is TGTGCCAGTGGGACAGGGAGGGACACCGGGGAGCTGTTTTTT. Protein sequence: CASGTGRDTGELFF. Based on the CDR3 plus reference TRBV19 and TRBJ2-2, the full variable domain is DGGITQSPKYLFRKEGQNVTLSCEQNLNHDAMYWYRQDPGQGLRLIYYSQIVNDFQKGDIAEGYSVSREKKESFPLTVTSAQKNPTAFYLCASGTGRDTGELFFGEGSRLTVL.

The count of this clone is one. The rearrangement uses TRBV5-5 and TRBJ2-3; TRBD1 agrees at 9 bases. The CDR3 covers 16 residues. V shed 4 bases, J shed 6 bases, and the junction held 12 bases outside the gene matches. Germline CDR1 is SGHKS and CDR2 is YYEKEE (reference sequence). The CDR3 protein is CASSPGTGKFSDTQYF. The CDR3 DNA is TGTGCCAGCAGCCCTGGGACAGGGAAATTTTCCGATACGCAGTATTTT.

V usage is TRBV3-1 (or the pseudogene TRBV3-2) and J usage is TRBJ1-6; D not certain. CDR3 length: 15 residues. Germline V gene lookup returns CDR1 LGHDT and CDR2 YNNKEL (reference sequence). The V end was cut by 4 bases, the J end by 7 bases, with 14 bases between. Written as DNA, the CDR3 is TGTGCCAGCAGCCTATTGGCCCAGGCGAATTCACCCCTCCACTTT. It translates to CASSLLAQANSPLHF.

The chain uses TRBV27 and TRBJ2-1; 11 bases map to TRBD1. The CDR3 is made up of 15 amino acids. Germline V gene sequence: CDR1 MNHEY, CDR2 SMNVEV (reference sequence). The J segment lost 7 bases and the V segment lost 7 bases, leaving 9 bases of the junction unmatched. DNA of the CDR3: TGTGCCAGCAACCTTGGACAGGGGGCCCGGAATGAGCAGTTCTTC. It encodes CASNLGQGARNEQFF.

This chain joins TRBV10-3 and TRBJ2-5; 9 bases are shared with TRBD1. Germline trimming cut 0 bases from V and 7 bases from J; bases unmatched to any gene: 6. The CDR3 is 15 amino acids. Germline CDR1 is ENHRY and CDR2 is SYGVKD. CDR3 region: CAISESGQGRGTQYF. The CDR3 nucleotides read TGTGCCATCAGTGAGTCGGGACAGGGCCGAGGGACCCAGTACTTC.

This CDR3 reads CASSRGDRKNEKLFF. The CDR3, as DNA: TGTGCCAGCAGTCGAGGGGACAGAAAGAATGAAAAACTGTTTTTT. The chain links TRBV6-5 to TRBJ1-4; TRBD1 matches 7 bases. J gave up 5 bases and V 5 bases, and 8 bases lay outside the gene matches. The length of the CDR3 is 15 residues. Germline V CDR1 and CDR2: MNHEY, SVGAGI.

This clone was seen just once. The V gene is TRBV3-1 (or the pseudogene TRBV3-2), the J gene TRBJ2-7; D is possibly TRBD1 (6 bases). The CDR3 totals 16 residues. The germline V gene encodes CDR1 LGHDT and CDR2 YNNKEL (reference sequence). V dropped 0 bases and J dropped 2 bases, with 14 bases sitting between them. CDR3 bases: TGTGCCAGCAGCCAAGAGACAGGCGCACCCACCTACGAGCAGTACTTC. Translating gives CASSQETGAPTYEQYF.

The V call is TRBV6-5, the J call TRBJ1-5; a possible D gene is TRBD1 (6 bases). The V end was cut by 8 bases, the J end by 3 bases, with 17 bases between. Germline loops: CDR1 MNHEY, CDR2 SVGAGI. The CDR3 is made up of 15 amino acids. The CDR3 sequence is CASGAGTTINQPQHF. The DNA for the CDR3 is TGTGCCAGCGGGGCAGGGACAACGATCAATCAGCCCCAGCATTTT.

The J gene is TRBJ2-5, the V gene TRBV7-8; 9 bases agree with TRBD2. Germline V gives CDR1 SGHVS, CDR2 FQNEAQ. The CDR3 is made up of 16 amino acids. V dropped 7 bases and J dropped 2; count of bases not matched to a gene: 11. In nucleotides, the CDR3 is TGTGCCAGCACCGACCAGCGGGAGGTCCTTCAAGAGACCCAGTACTTC. It yields the protein CASTDQREVLQETQYF.

This clone was observed a single time. In the same sample, other DNA sequences code for this CDR3. This rearrangement joins TRBV5-1 to TRBJ2-5; 11 bases are a match to TRBD2. Trimming at V came to 0 bases and at J to 2 bases, leaving 3 bases not matched to a gene. The CDR3 is 16 residues long. Germline values: CDR1 SGHRS, CDR2 YFSETQ. CDR3 loop: CASSLGLAGGQETQYF. As DNA, the CDR3 is TGCGCCAGCAGCTTGGGCTTAGCGGGAGGGCAAGAGACCCAGTACTTC.

This clone has just a few counts. The chain is built from TRBV10-3 and TRBJ1-1; D ambiguous. This CDR3 has 11 amino acids. V dropped 4 bases and J dropped 8 bases, with 8 bases sitting between them. From germline, CDR1 is ENHRY and CDR2 SYGVKD. The CDR3 DNA is TGTGCCATCAGTGCACAGAGAGAAGCTTTCTTT. It translates to CAISAQREAFF.

The rearrangement joins TRBV9 to TRBJ1-2; D might be TRBD1 (6 bases). V was cut by 4 bases and J by 0 bases, with 28 bases left in between. Germline lookup yields CDR1 SGDLS and CDR2 YYNGEE. The CDR3 contains 20 residues. CDR3 residues: CASSPRSIWDTTRANYGYTF. The CDR3 nucleotides read TGTGCCAGCAGCCCGAGATCCATCTGGGACACAACCCGAGCTAACTATGGCTACACCTTC.

The chain carries TRBV19 and TRBJ1-5, with 7 bases fitting TRBD1. Germline CDR1 LNHDA, CDR2 SQIVND (reference sequence). The V segment lost 8 bases and the J segment 15 bases; nucleotides outside the gene matches: 19. CDR3 length equals 14 residues. The CDR3 region is CASAISSGQDLRHF. Here the CDR3 DNA reads TGTGCCAGTGCTATATCCTCCGGACAGGACCTACGGCATTTT. Filled out from reference TRBV19 and TRBJ1-5, the complete variable domain reads DGGITQSPKYLFRKEGQNVTLSCEQNLNHDAMYWYRQDPGQGLRLIYYSQIVNDFQKGDIAEGYSVSREKKESFPLTVTSAQKNPTAFYLCASAISSGQDLRHFGDGTRLSIL.

This chain uses TRBV15 with TRBJ2-3; tentatively, D is TRBD2 (6 bases). This CDR3 comprises 15 residues. Between the trimmed V and J ends, which lost 6 bases and 2 bases, there was a span of 15 bases. Germline V gives CDR1 LNHNV, CDR2 YYDKDF (reference sequence). The CDR3 coding sequence is TGTGCCACCAGGTTCACTAGCACTTTCACAGATACGCAGTATTTT. Translated: CATRFTSTFTDTQYF.

This clone turned up a few times. V and J are TRBV5-4 and TRBJ2-7, with 13 bases matching TRBD2. This CDR3 contains 15 residues. Germline trimming cut 3 bases from V and 7 bases from J; bases unmatched to any gene: 7. The germline CDR1 and CDR2 sequences are SGHNT and YYREEE (reference sequence). CDR3 region: CASSSRTSGRGEQYV. Here the CDR3 DNA reads TGTGCCAGCAGCTCTCGGACTAGCGGGAGAGGGGAGCAGTACGTC.